Shown below are 2 T cell receptor beta chains from a single sample sequenced in a study of metastatic and nonmetastatic thyroid tumors. Via MiXCR, TCRdb re-called the PCR reads. Among about 20,000 clones listed, less than 15% were seen once. Each patient came to thyroid surgery without any prior treatment (of any kind). The specimen was blood. The receptors shown here come from a male donor with papillary thyroid cancer or a benign thyroid nodule (not recorded which). Some clones in this sample may be carry-over from other donors' samples.

This clone was seen repeatedly, ten times or more. V is TRBV9 and J is TRBJ1-1; D remains unclear. The V gene's germline CDR1 is SGDLS and CDR2 YYNGEE. With 3 bases removed from V and 1 base from J, the gap between germline ends came to 10 bases. The CDR3 length is 14 residues. The CDR3 DNA is TGTGCCAGCAGCGCGAGGGAACGGAACACTGAAGCTTTCTTT. Its protein product is CASSARERNTEAFF.

This clone ranks as medium-sized. The rearrangement uses TRBV20-1 and TRBJ2-3, with 9 bases identical to TRBD2. With V trimmed by 0 bases and J by 6 bases, 10 bases remained unmatched. Germline assignment: CDR1 DFQATT and CDR2 SNEGSKA (reference sequence). The CDR3 length is 16 residues. The CDR3 sequence is CSARDVVAGESDTQYF. The DNA for the CDR3 is TGCAGTGCTAGAGATGTGGTAGCGGGAGAGTCTGATACGCAGTATTTT.